This T cell receptor beta chain emerged from a study of T cells after posttransplantation cyclophosphamide. Study observations and caveats: Later post-transplant blood repertoires were often dominated by donor CD8+ memory clones.

On the day of bone marrow donation, the related graft donor provided peripheral blood. Many counts were recorded for this clone. The antigen is unknown. Profiling relied on immunoSEQ multiplex PCR, and the TCRdb table lists in-frame clones only, not all of them. Singletons are absent from the sample, which has about 38,000 clones. Specimen: PBMCs. The TCR sequence derives from a man aged 25 to 40 in good health and a related stem cell transplant donor.

CDR3 nucleotide sequence: TGCGCCAGCAGCCCCGGGACAAACTATGGCTACACCTTC. It yields the protein CASSPGTNYGYTF. The chain combines TRBV5-1 with TRBJ1-2, with TRBD1 as a possible D gene (6 bases). Germline CDR1 SGHRS, CDR2 YFSETQ. This CDR3 has 13 residues. Trimming cost V 4 bases and J 2 bases, with 9 bases left between them.